These 24 T cell receptor beta chains were all obtained from the same sample, sequenced in a study of cytomegalovirus exposure and HLA in healthy donors. The PCR used 60 Vbeta and 13 Jbeta primers. Sequencing was performed with immunoSEQ multiplex PCR; in TCRdb, only in-frame clones are kept and a portion is missing. The sample shows about 170,000 clones, roughly 78% of them seen only once. The sample taken for sequencing was PBMCs. The receptor source for this set is a woman aged 50 to 60 in good health and CMV-seropositive.

J is TRBJ2-5 and V is TRBV5-1; TRBD1 matches 8 bases. CDR1 is SGHRS, CDR2 YFSETQ, per germline. The CDR3 spans 14 residues. Losses at the gene ends were 4 bases for V and 5 bases for J; bases not matched to a gene: 7. The CDR3 loop reads CASSDRGLRETQYF. The CDR3 DNA reads as TGCGCCAGCAGCGACAGGGGTTTGAGGGAGACCCAGTACTTC.

The gene calls are TRBV27 and TRBJ2-2, with TRBD2 matching over 8 bases. This CDR3 has 15 residues. CDR1 is MNHEY, CDR2 SMNVEV, per germline (reference sequence). The V and J ends lost 6 bases and 1 base, in that order; junction bases with no gene match: 4. The CDR3 region is CASRLSGGNTGELFF. CDR3 coding DNA: TGTGCCAGCAGGTTAAGCGGGGGGAACACCGGGGAGCTGTTTTTT.

This chain connects TRBV30 to TRBJ2-7; 10 positions agree with TRBD2. V lost 2 bases to trimming and J lost 4 bases; unmatched junction nucleotides: 11. The length of the CDR3 is 16 residues. Germline CDR1 GTSNPN, CDR2 SVGIG (reference sequence). CDR3 coding DNA: TGTGCCTGGAGTCCAGAGCGGGGGGGCCTAACGTACGAGCAGTACTTC. It codes for CAWSPERGGLTYEQYF.

The genes are TRBV7-9 and TRBJ2-5; 10 nucleotides line up with TRBD2. The J segment lost 1 base and the V segment lost 5 bases, leaving 4 bases of the junction unmatched. The CDR3 length is 15 residues. Germline-derived CDR1 and CDR2 are SEHNR and FQNEAQ (reference sequence). This chain's CDR3 is CASSPSSGSQETQYF. The CDR3 region has the DNA TGTGCCAGCAGCCCCTCTAGCGGGAGCCAAGAGACCCAGTACTTC.

The CDR3 nucleotides read TGTGCCAGCAGGCCCGGACTAGGAGGGGAGACCCAGTACTTC. Protein: CASRPGLGGETQYF. V usage is TRBV6-5 and J usage is TRBJ2-5; 7 nucleotides agree with TRBD2. CDR1 MNHEY and CDR2 SVGAGI come from the germline V gene. The CDR3 totals 14 residues. Trimming took 6 bases from V and 5 from J; bases not matched to a gene: 9.

The CDR3 region is CASSEEVRTTYEQYF. The CDR3 DNA follows: TGTGCCAGCAGTGAAGAAGTTAGGACAACCTACGAGCAGTACTTC. The genes are TRBV2 and TRBJ2-7; tentatively, D is TRBD1 (5 bases). CDR3 length: 15 amino acids. V lost 1 base and J 2 bases, leaving 12 bases between the germline ends. CDR1 and CDR2 (germline): SNHLY, FYNNEI. Full variable domain (outside the CDR3, taken from reference TRBV2 and TRBJ2-7): EPEVTQTPSHQVTQMGQEVILRCVPISNHLYFYWYRQILGQKVEFLVSFYNNEISEKSEIFDDQFSVERPDGSNFTLKIRSTKLEDSAMYFCASSEEVRTTYEQYFGPGTRLTVT.

V and J are TRBV4-1 and TRBJ2-7; 9 bases match TRBD1. In germline, CDR1 is MGHRA, CDR2 YSYEKL. Germline trimming cut 3 bases from V and 1 base from J; bases unmatched to any gene: 4. This CDR3 comprises 15 residues. In nucleotides, the CDR3 is TGCGCCAGCAGCCAGCGGACAGGGGCTTCCTACGAGCAGTACTTC. As protein: CASSQRTGASYEQYF.

The V gene is TRBV7-9, the J gene TRBJ2-5; D unclear. Germline lookup yields CDR1 SEHNR and CDR2 FQNEAQ (reference sequence). This CDR3 comprises 11 residues. V lost 5 bases to trimming and J lost 4 bases, with 5 bases between them. CDR3 in amino acids: CASSPLETQYF. The CDR3 DNA reads as TGTGCCAGCAGCCCCTTAGAGACCCAGTACTTC.

This chain joins TRBV30 and TRBJ1-2; the match to TRBD1 covers 10 bases. V shed 4 bases, J shed 6 bases, and the junction held 5 bases outside the gene matches. This CDR3 is 13 amino acids long. Germline V gene sequence: CDR1 GTSNPN, CDR2 SVGIG (reference sequence). The CDR3 is CAWTWDRGNGYTF. DNA for the CDR3: TGTGCCTGGACCTGGGACAGGGGAAATGGCTACACCTTC.

This clone was seen only a few times. The rearrangement uses TRBV19 and TRBJ1-1; possible D gene TRBD1, 5 bases. The germline V gene encodes CDR1 LNHDA and CDR2 SQIVND (reference sequence). The V gene lost 1 base and the J gene lost 5 bases, with 11 bases spanning the gap. CDR3 length: 14 residues. The CDR3 DNA reads as TGTGCCAGTAGTATAGCCGCCCGGGGGACTGAAGCTTTCTTT. Its translation: CASSIAARGTEAFF.

The chain carries TRBV30 and TRBJ1-1; tentative D call: TRBD1 (5 bases). Germline assignment: CDR1 GTSNPN and CDR2 SVGIG (reference sequence). Trimming took off 0 bases at V and 4 bases at J, with 15 bases between the two ends. This CDR3 comprises 15 residues. The CDR3 DNA follows: TGTGCCTGGAGTGTAGTGGGGGGACGTGGCACTGAAGCTTTCTTT. This encodes CAWSVVGGRGTEAFF.

The V call is TRBV5-1, the J call TRBJ2-5; tentatively, D is TRBD2 (5 bases). With the DNA end fitting TRBJ2-7 better, the J assignment may be wrong. This CDR3 region has 14 residues. Per the germline V gene, CDR1 is SGHRS and CDR2 is YFSETQ. The DNA of the CDR3 is TGCGCCAGCAGCTCGGGGAGAGCTTCCTACGAGCAGTACTTC. Translated: CASSSGRASYEQYF.

About this clone itself: Sequence at one end of the junction differs from germline and may be a read error. The chain couples TRBV7-9 to TRBJ2-5; 7 nucleotides match TRBD1. There are 15 residues in the CDR3. The germline CDR1 and CDR2 sequences are SEHNR and FQNEAQ (reference sequence). CDR3 DNA sequence: TGTTCCAGCACCCCCAAGGGGGCGCACCAAGAGACCCAGTACTTC. Translating it yields CSSTPKGAHQETQYF.

The chain links TRBV5-4 to TRBJ2-7, with 10 nucleotides matching TRBD1. The CDR3 is 14 residues long. Germline CDR1 is SGHNT and CDR2 is YYREEE (reference sequence). Trimming took 4 bases from V and 3 from J; bases not matched to a gene: 4. Here the CDR3 DNA reads TGTGCCAGCAGCCCCCGGGACAGGGGCTACGAGCAGTACTTC. Its protein product is CASSPRDRGYEQYF.

In this sample, this clone turned up a few times. The genes are TRBV2 and TRBJ1-2, with 7 bases lining up with TRBD1. Germline V gene sequence: CDR1 SNHLY, CDR2 FYNNEI. CDR3 length: 14 amino acids. V shed 7 bases, J shed 1 base, and the junction held 6 bases outside the gene matches. The CDR3 is CASNPDRNNYGYTF. The CDR3 DNA sequence: TGTGCCAGCAACCCGGACAGGAATAACTATGGCTACACCTTC.

The chain links TRBV10-2 to TRBJ1-4; TRBD1 aligns across 7 bases. With V trimmed by 9 bases and J by 9 bases, 10 bases remained unmatched. This CDR3 contains 13 residues. Per the germline V gene, CDR1 is WSHSY and CDR2 is SAAADI. For the CDR3, the DNA is TGCGCCAGTTGCCTTGACAGGGAGCAAAAACTGTTTTTT. This codes for CASCLDREQKLFF.

Points on this clone: Compared with germline, one end of the junction differs, possibly owing to a read error. This same CDR3 is encoded by further DNA sequences in the sample. This rearrangement joins TRBV5-1 to TRBJ1-6; 8 bases are a match to TRBD1. Germline assignment: CDR1 SGHRS and CDR2 YFSETQ. The CDR3 totals 16 residues. CDR3 sequence (DNA): TGCGCTAGCAGCTCTGGACAGGGCGAATATAATTCACCCCTCCACTTT. As protein: CASSSGQGEYNSPLHF.

The V gene is TRBV5-6, the J gene TRBJ1-5; D is possibly TRBD1 (5 bases). The CDR3 contains 14 residues. Germline V gene lookup returns CDR1 SGHDT and CDR2 YYEEEE. Trimming cost V 4 bases and J 2 bases, with 10 bases left between them. The CDR3 DNA sequence: TGTGCCAGCAGCGGGCGGGGGGGCAATCAGCCCCAGCATTTT. Its translation is CASSGRGGNQPQHF. Full variable domain (missing parts from reference TRBV5-6 and TRBJ1-5): DAGVTQSPTHLIKTRGQQVTLRCSPKSGHDTVSWYQQALGQGPQFIFQYYEEEERQRGNFPDRFSGHQFPNYSSELNVNALLLGDSALYLCASSGRGGNQPQHFGDGTRLSIL.

J is TRBJ1-2 and V is TRBV29-1; 9 positions agree with TRBD1. Trimming cost V 5 bases and J 8 bases; bases outside gene matches: 12. This CDR3 comprises 14 residues. The germline V gene has CDR1 SQVTM and CDR2 ANQGSEA. The CDR3 is CSVLHKQGAVGYTF. Here the CDR3 DNA reads TGCAGCGTTCTGCATAAACAGGGGGCGGTGGGCTACACCTTC.

The V call is TRBV11-1, the J call TRBJ2-4; a weak D match, TRBD2 (5 bases). V lost 6 bases, J lost 0 bases, and 12 bases lay in between. There are 15 residues in the CDR3. Germline-derived CDR1 and CDR2 are SGHAT and FQDESV (reference sequence). The CDR3 reads CASSHRTLAKNIQYF. The CDR3 DNA sequence: TGTGCCAGCAGTCACCGGACTTTAGCCAAAAACATTCAGTACTTC. The variable domain in full, with the rest retrieved from reference TRBV11-1 and TRBJ2-4, is EAEVAQSPRYKITEKSQAVAFWCDPISGHATLYWYRQILGQGPELLVQFQDESVVDDSQLPKDRFSAERLKGVDSTLKIQPAELGDSAMYLCASSHRTLAKNIQYFGAGTRLSVL.

This clone came up once. V is TRBV30 and J is TRBJ1-1, with D possibly TRBD1 on 5 matching bases. The CDR3 is 15 amino acids. V dropped 2 bases and J dropped 0 bases, with 13 bases sitting between them. Germline CDR1 reads GTSNPN; CDR2 reads SVGIG (reference sequence). Here the CDR3 reads CAWSTGADMNTEAFF. CDR3 nucleotide sequence: TGTGCCTGGAGTACTGGGGCAGACATGAACACTGAAGCTTTCTTT.

This clone came up once. This rearrangement joins TRBV5-1 to TRBJ2-7; D might be TRBD1 (6 bases). CDR3 size: 14 residues. V lost 5 bases, J lost 2 bases, and 14 bases lay in between. From germline, CDR1 is SGHRS and CDR2 YFSETQ. CDR3 bases: TGCGCCAGCAGACAAACCGGACAGACCTACGAGCAGTACTTC. Protein product: CASRQTGQTYEQYF.

The chain recombines TRBV29-1 with TRBJ1-1; D perhaps matches TRBD1 (5 bases). Trimming took off 4 bases at V and 3 bases at J, with 15 bases between the two ends. CDR1 and CDR2 from the germline V gene are SQVTM and ANQGSEA. CDR3 length equals 14 residues. The CDR3 reads CSVVGTPVDTEAFF. CDR3 in DNA: TGCAGCGTTGTCGGGACTCCGGTAGACACTGAAGCTTTCTTT.

This chain joins TRBV5-8 and TRBJ2-4; weak D call: TRBD1 (6 bases). Germline lookup yields CDR1 SGHTS and CDR2 YDEGEE. Trimming removed 3 bases from V and 5 bases from J, with 12 bases in between. The CDR3 loop spans 14 amino acids. The CDR3 here is CASSSSWGQNIQYF. The CDR3 DNA follows: TGTGCCAGCAGCTCTTCATGGGGGCAAAACATTCAGTACTTC.